Listed below are T cell receptor beta chains from one sample, sequenced in a study of CD4 T cells in lung cancer. No antigens are known for them. Profiled with immunoSEQ multiplex PCR; TCRdb holds only in-frame clones, not every one. Its table lists 40 clones. The sample was a CD4+ T cell line or clone grown in culture. The receptor set was obtained from a human donor with non-small cell lung cancer. Some clones in this sample may be carry-over from other donors' samples. Each CDR3 is given with its conserved first and last residue. The D gene is left open where the match is weak. Rows may omit the clone size; those that give it use once, few, many or a size class.

V gene: TRBV28; J gene: TRBJ1-3; clone size: few; D gene: .; CDR3 protein: CASSLGRLSGNTIYF; CDR3 DNA: TGTGCCAGCAGTTTAGGGCGGCTCTCTGGAAACACCATATATTTT
V gene: TRBV5-5; J gene: TRBJ2-6; clone size: .; D gene: .; CDR3 protein: CASSPLAQSRANVLTF; CDR3 DNA: TGTGCCAGCTCGCCACTCGCACAAAGTCGGGCCAACGTCCTGACTTTC
V gene: TRBV7-2; J gene: TRBJ2-3; clone size: .; D gene: TRBD2; CDR3 protein: CASRLAGGTDTQYF; CDR3 DNA: TGTGCCAGCAGACTAGCGGGGGGAACAGATACGCAGTATTTT
V gene: TRBV2; J gene: TRBJ2-7; clone size: .; D gene: .; CDR3 protein: CASSDRVPSYEQYF; CDR3 DNA: TGTGCCAGCAGTGACAGGGTTCCCTCCTACGAGCAGTACTTC
V gene: TRBV14; J gene: TRBJ1-1; clone size: few; D gene: .; CDR3 protein: CASSQAVKSEAFF; CDR3 DNA: TGTGCCAGCAGCCAAGCCGTTAAGTCTGAAGCTTTCTTT
V gene: TRBV19; J gene: TRBJ2-1; clone size: .; D gene: TRBD1; CDR3 protein: CASSPDRVNEQFF; CDR3 DNA: TGTGCCAGTAGCCCGGACAGGGTGAATGAGCAGTTCTTC
V gene: TRBV6-5; J gene: TRBJ2-5; clone size: few; D gene: .; CDR3 protein: CASSPDQQTQYF; CDR3 DNA: TGTGCCAGCAGTCCCGACCAGCAGACCCAGTACTTC
V gene: TRBV5-1; J gene: TRBJ2-6; clone size: .; D gene: .; CDR3 protein: CASSLVPRGSGANVLTF; CDR3 DNA: TGCGCCAGCAGCTTGGTACCTAGAGGATCTGGGGCCAACGTCCTGACTTTC
V gene: TRBV7-9; J gene: TRBJ2-2; clone size: .; D gene: .; CDR3 protein: CASTPLDARATGELFF; CDR3 DNA: TGTGCCAGCACCCCCCTCGATGCCCGGGCCACCGGGGAGCTGTTTTTT
V gene: TRBV19; J gene: TRBJ2-4; clone size: .; D gene: .; CDR3 protein: CASSIGGGELAKNIQYF; CDR3 DNA: TGTGCCAGTAGTATTGGGGGGGGCGAGCTAGCCAAAAACATTCAGTACTTC